This is a list of T cell receptor beta chains from one sample in a study of control samples from healthy donors and cancer patients. The assay was immunoSEQ multiplex PCR, and TCRdb's table has in-frame clones only and misses some. Among roughly 120,000 clones listed, roughly 93% were seen once. Sequenced input: blood. These receptors were collected from a man between 25 and 39 years old in good health. CDR3s include the opening cysteine and the closing phenylalanine or tryptophan. A D gene is named only where the DNA matches it firmly. The listing skips clone size in some rows; elsewhere it reads once, few, many or a size class.

v_gene: TRBV28
abundance: once
d_gene: NA
j_gene: TRBJ1-5
CDR3aa: CASSLVGNGNQPQHF
CDR3nt: TGTGCCAGCAGTTTAGTAGGCAACGGCAATCAGCCCCAGCATTTT

v_gene: TRBV2
abundance: NA
d_gene: TRBD1
j_gene: TRBJ1-2
CDR3aa: CASDRVVYGYTF
CDR3nt: TGTGCCAGCGACAGGGTTGTCTATGGCTACACCTTC

v_gene: TRBV24-1
abundance: NA
d_gene: NA
j_gene: TRBJ1-1
CDR3aa: CATQGAGTEAFF
CDR3nt: TGTGCCACTCAGGGTGCCGGCACTGAAGCTTTCTTT

v_gene: TRBV5-6
abundance: NA
d_gene: TRBD1
j_gene: TRBJ2-6
CDR3aa: CASSLAGTGASGANVLTF
CDR3nt: TGTGCCAGCAGCTTGGCAGGGACAGGGGCCTCTGGGGCCAACGTCCTGACTTTC

v_gene: TRBV19
abundance: NA
d_gene: NA
j_gene: TRBJ2-2
CDR3aa: CASVTGSTGELFF
CDR3nt: TGTGCCAGTGTCACAGGGTCCACCGGGGAGCTGTTTTTT

v_gene: TRBV2
abundance: NA
d_gene: TRBD2
j_gene: TRBJ2-2
CDR3aa: CASSGGLPINTGELFF
CDR3nt: TGTGCCAGTAGCGGGGGCCTTCCTATCAACACCGGGGAGCTGTTTTTT

v_gene: TRBV6-4
abundance: NA
d_gene: NA
j_gene: TRBJ2-2
CDR3aa: CASSDRRPPNTGELFF
CDR3nt: TGTGCCAGCAGTGACAGACGGCCCCCGAACACCGGGGAGCTGTTTTTT

v_gene: TRBV30
abundance: NA
d_gene: NA
j_gene: TRBJ1-5
CDR3aa: CAWSRGRVGQPQHF
CDR3nt: TGTGCCTGGAGTAGAGGACGGGTTGGGCAGCCCCAGCATTTT

v_gene: TRBV7-8
abundance: NA
d_gene: NA
j_gene: TRBJ2-5
CDR3aa: CASSPGLETQYF
CDR3nt: TGTGCCAGCAGCCCAGGGTTAGAGACCCAGTACTTC

v_gene: TRBV6-1
abundance: NA
d_gene: NA
j_gene: TRBJ2-3
CDR3aa: CASSEAAAGTQYF
CDR3nt: TGTGCCAGCAGTGAAGCGGCGGCAGGGACGCAGTATTTT

v_gene: TRBV19
abundance: NA
d_gene: TRBD2
j_gene: TRBJ2-7
CDR3aa: CASSISSGTYEQYF
CDR3nt: TGTGCCAGTAGTATCTCTAGCGGAACCTACGAGCAGTACTTC

v_gene: TRBV28
abundance: NA
d_gene: NA
j_gene: TRBJ1-6
CDR3aa: CASSFTGLMGSPLHF
CDR3nt: TGTGCCAGCAGTTTCACAGGGTTGATGGGTTCACCCCTCCACTTT

v_gene: TRBV5-4
abundance: NA
d_gene: NA
j_gene: TRBJ1-2
CDR3aa: CASWQGQGYGYTF
CDR3nt: TGTGCCAGCTGGCAGGGGCAGGGGTATGGCTACACCTTC

v_gene: TRBV4-1
abundance: NA
d_gene: NA
j_gene: TRBJ2-7
CDR3aa: CASTPDLGGTPYEQYF
CDR3nt: TGCGCCAGCACCCCGGACCTAGGCGGGACTCCTTACGAGCAGTACTTC

v_gene: TRBV27
abundance: once
d_gene: NA
j_gene: TRBJ1-4
CDR3aa: CASSLRWGIGEKLFF
CDR3nt: TGTGCCAGCAGTCTAAGGTGGGGGATCGGGGAAAAACTGTTTTTT

v_gene: TRBV6-1
abundance: NA
d_gene: NA
j_gene: TRBJ2-7
CDR3aa: CASSEARLSCEQYF
CDR3nt: TGTGCCAGCAGTGAAGCCCGGCTATCCTGCGAGCAGTACTTC

v_gene: TRBV5-4
abundance: NA
d_gene: NA
j_gene: TRBJ1-1
CDR3aa: CASSLDSRDTEAFF
CDR3nt: TGTGCCAGCAGCTTGGATAGTAGGGACACTGAAGCTTTCTTT

v_gene: TRBV24-1
abundance: NA
d_gene: TRBD2
j_gene: TRBJ2-5
CDR3aa: CATSDPAPSGGQETQYF
CDR3nt: TGTGCCACCAGTGATCCGGCGCCGTCGGGGGGCCAAGAGACCCAGTACTTC

v_gene: TRBV19
abundance: NA
d_gene: NA
j_gene: TRBJ2-6
CDR3aa: CASSIQGNSGANVLTF
CDR3nt: TGTGCCAGTAGTATACAGGGAAACTCTGGGGCCAACGTCCTGACTTTC

v_gene: TRBV10-3
abundance: NA
d_gene: NA
j_gene: TRBJ1-2
CDR3aa: CAISGGPHYGYTF
CDR3nt: TGTGCCATCAGTGGGGGGCCCCACTATGGCTACACCTTC

v_gene: TRBV19
abundance: NA
d_gene: TRBD1
j_gene: TRBJ1-2
CDR3aa: CASRRTGGGNYGYTF
CDR3nt: TGTGCCAGTAGAAGGACAGGGGGCGGTAACTATGGCTACACCTTC

v_gene: TRBV7-6
abundance: NA
d_gene: NA
j_gene: TRBJ1-1
CDR3aa: CASSLFIGARETEAFF
CDR3nt: TGTGCCAGCAGCTTGTTTATAGGGGCGCGTGAGACTGAAGCTTTCTTT

v_gene: TRBV27
abundance: NA
d_gene: TRBD1
j_gene: TRBJ1-5
CDR3aa: CASSTRGPGQPQHF
CDR3nt: TGTGCCAGCTCAACCAGGGGGCCGGGCCAGCCCCAGCATTTT

v_gene: TRBV7-9
abundance: NA
d_gene: NA
j_gene: TRBJ1-3
CDR3aa: CASSFVGRPDTIYF
CDR3nt: TGTGCCAGCAGCTTTGTCGGCCGACCGGACACCATATATTTT

v_gene: TRBV9
abundance: NA
d_gene: NA
j_gene: TRBJ2-2
CDR3aa: CASSVGRRTGELFF
CDR3nt: TGTGCCAGCAGCGTAGGCAGGAGGACCGGGGAGCTGTTTTTT

v_gene: TRBV14
abundance: NA
d_gene: NA
j_gene: TRBJ1-2
CDR3aa: CASSPPVRTGTYGYTF
CDR3nt: TGTGCCAGCAGCCCCCCCGTCAGAACAGGGACCTATGGCTACACCTTC

v_gene: TRBV4-2
abundance: once
d_gene: TRBD1
j_gene: TRBJ2-5
CDR3aa: CASSQEHPGGRETQYF
CDR3nt: TGTGCCAGCAGCCAAGAGCACCCAGGGGGCAGGGAGACCCAGTACTTC

v_gene: TRBV5-4
abundance: NA
d_gene: NA
j_gene: TRBJ2-7
CDR3aa: CASSLGTRSYEQYF
CDR3nt: TGTGCCAGCAGCTTGGGAACCCGCTCCTACGAGCAGTACTTC

v_gene: TRBV19
abundance: few
d_gene: TRBD1
j_gene: TRBJ1-1
CDR3aa: CASSFQRTGRTEAFF
CDR3nt: TGTGCCAGTAGTTTTCAAAGGACAGGGAGGACTGAAGCTTTCTTT

v_gene: TRBV18
abundance: NA
d_gene: NA
j_gene: TRBJ1-1
CDR3aa: CASSPRRGFEAFF
CDR3nt: TGTGCCAGCTCACCACGTAGAGGATTTGAAGCTTTCTTT

v_gene: TRBV20-1
abundance: NA
d_gene: TRBD2
j_gene: TRBJ2-3
CDR3aa: CSASPLGLAGEYMDTDTQYF
CDR3nt: TGCAGTGCTAGTCCGTTGGGACTAGCGGGGGAGTACATGGACACAGATACGCAGTATTTT

v_gene: TRBV10-1
abundance: NA
d_gene: NA
j_gene: TRBJ2-5
CDR3aa: CASSDGSMETQYF
CDR3nt: TGCGCCAGCAGTGACGGCAGTATGGAGACCCAGTACTTC

v_gene: TRBV2
abundance: NA
d_gene: NA
j_gene: TRBJ1-3
CDR3aa: CASTPAGRSGNTIYF
CDR3nt: TGTGCCAGCACCCCAGCGGGGCGCTCTGGAAACACCATATATTTT

v_gene: TRBV11-2
abundance: NA
d_gene: TRBD2
j_gene: TRBJ2-7
CDR3aa: CASSLGYQRGPSYEQYF
CDR3nt: TGTGCCAGCAGCTTAGGTTACCAGCGGGGGCCCTCCTACGAGCAGTACTTC

v_gene: TRBV2
abundance: NA
d_gene: NA
j_gene: TRBJ1-2
CDR3aa: CASRMDSRGYTF
CDR3nt: TGTGCCAGCAGAATGGACAGCCGCGGCTACACCTTC

v_gene: TRBV6-5
abundance: NA
d_gene: TRBD2
j_gene: TRBJ2-3
CDR3aa: CASSYRTSGGGDTQYF
CDR3nt: TGTGCCAGCAGTTACCGGACTAGCGGGGGCGGAGATACGCAGTATTTT

v_gene: TRBV28
abundance: NA
d_gene: NA
j_gene: TRBJ2-5
CDR3aa: CASSPGGGPETQYF
CDR3nt: TGTGCCAGCAGTCCCGGAGGGGGTCCAGAGACCCAGTACTTC

v_gene: TRBV5-1
abundance: few
d_gene: TRBD1
j_gene: TRBJ1-2
CDR3aa: CASSPRTGTGPNYGYTF
CDR3nt: TGCGCCAGCAGTCCCCGCACAGGGACAGGGCCTAACTATGGCTACACCTTC

v_gene: TRBV6-5
abundance: once
d_gene: NA
j_gene: TRBJ2-7
CDR3aa: CASSSSPNLYEQYF
CDR3nt: TGTGCCAGCAGTTCCAGCCCGAATCTCTACGAGCAGTACTTC

v_gene: TRBV5-1
abundance: NA
d_gene: TRBD1
j_gene: TRBJ2-6
CDR3aa: CASSRGQGALGSGANVLTF
CDR3nt: TGCGCCAGCAGTCGGGGACAGGGGGCATTGGGATCTGGGGCCAACGTCCTGACTTTC

v_gene: TRBV10-3
abundance: NA
d_gene: NA
j_gene: TRBJ1-2
CDR3aa: CAISESNLSDGFYGYTF
CDR3nt: TGTGCCATCAGTGAGTCGAATCTCTCTGACGGCTTCTATGGCTACACCTTC

v_gene: TRBV7-6
abundance: NA
d_gene: NA
j_gene: TRBJ2-2
CDR3aa: CASSSPGTFNTGELFF
CDR3nt: TGTGCCAGCAGCTCGCCCGGGACGTTTAACACCGGGGAGCTGTTTTTT

v_gene: TRBV12-3/TRBV12-4
abundance: NA
d_gene: NA
j_gene: TRBJ1-1
CDR3aa: CASSFNRIEAFF
CDR3nt: TGTGCCAGCAGTTTTAACCGAATTGAAGCTTTCTTT

v_gene: TRBV28
abundance: NA
d_gene: NA
j_gene: TRBJ1-2
CDR3aa: CASSFGGSGYTF
CDR3nt: TGTGCCAGCAGTTTCGGGGGGAGCGGCTACACCTTC

v_gene: TRBV18
abundance: NA
d_gene: TRBD1
j_gene: TRBJ1-4
CDR3aa: CASSRQPYRGRGNEKLFF
CDR3nt: TGTGCCAGCTCACGACAGCCTTACAGGGGGCGCGGTAATGAAAAACTGTTTTTT

v_gene: TRBV29-1
abundance: NA
d_gene: TRBD1
j_gene: TRBJ1-1
CDR3aa: CSVLIRTGGPTEAFF
CDR3nt: TGCAGCGTCTTGATCCGGACAGGGGGCCCGACTGAAGCTTTCTTT